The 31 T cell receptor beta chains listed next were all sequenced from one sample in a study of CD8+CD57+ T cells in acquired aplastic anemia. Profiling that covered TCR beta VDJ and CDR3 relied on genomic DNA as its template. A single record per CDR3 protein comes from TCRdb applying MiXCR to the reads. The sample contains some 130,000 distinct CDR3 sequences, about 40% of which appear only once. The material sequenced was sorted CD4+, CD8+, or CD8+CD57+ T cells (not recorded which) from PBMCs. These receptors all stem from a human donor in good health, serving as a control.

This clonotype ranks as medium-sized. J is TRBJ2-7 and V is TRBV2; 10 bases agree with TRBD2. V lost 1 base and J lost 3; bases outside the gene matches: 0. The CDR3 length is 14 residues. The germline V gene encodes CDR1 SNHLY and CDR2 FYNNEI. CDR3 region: CASSEERGGYEQYF. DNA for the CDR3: TGTGCCAGCAGTGAAGAGCGGGGGGGCTACGAGCAGTACTTC.

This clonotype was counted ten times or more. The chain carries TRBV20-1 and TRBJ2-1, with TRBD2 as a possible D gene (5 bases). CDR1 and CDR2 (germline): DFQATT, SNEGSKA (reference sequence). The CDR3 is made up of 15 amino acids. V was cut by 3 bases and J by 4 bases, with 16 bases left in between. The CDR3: CSARGLSSGYNEQFF. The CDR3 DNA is TGCAGTGCTAGGGGCCTATCGAGCGGATACAATGAGCAGTTCTTC.

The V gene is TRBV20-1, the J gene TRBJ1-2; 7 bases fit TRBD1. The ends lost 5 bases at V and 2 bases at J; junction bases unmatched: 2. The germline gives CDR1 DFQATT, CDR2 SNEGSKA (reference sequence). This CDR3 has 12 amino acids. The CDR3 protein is CSAADRNYGYTF. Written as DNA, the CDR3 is TGCAGTGCTGCGGACAGGAACTATGGCTACACCTTC.

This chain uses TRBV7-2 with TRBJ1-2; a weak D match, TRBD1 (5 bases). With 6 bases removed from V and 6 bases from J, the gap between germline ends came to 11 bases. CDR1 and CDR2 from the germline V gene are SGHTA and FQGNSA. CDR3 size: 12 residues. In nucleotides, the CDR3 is TGTGCCAGCAGGGGGGACGGGGATGGCTACACCTTC. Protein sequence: CASRGDGDGYTF.

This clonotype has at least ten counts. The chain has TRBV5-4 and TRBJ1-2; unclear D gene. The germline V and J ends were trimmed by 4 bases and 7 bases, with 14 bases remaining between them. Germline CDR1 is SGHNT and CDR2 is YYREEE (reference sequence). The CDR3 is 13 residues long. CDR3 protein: CASSTLLSSGYTF. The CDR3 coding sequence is TGTGCCAGCAGCACGCTTTTAAGCAGTGGCTACACCTTC.

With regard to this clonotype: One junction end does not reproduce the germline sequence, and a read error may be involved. CDR3 sequence (DNA): TGTCCCAGCTCACCACTAACCGAGGGAATGGAAGCTTTCTTT. This sequence encodes CPSSPLTEGMEAFF. The chain combines TRBV18 with TRBJ1-1, with D hard to call. Germline CDR1 is KGHSH and CDR2 is LQKENI. The CDR3 totals 14 residues.

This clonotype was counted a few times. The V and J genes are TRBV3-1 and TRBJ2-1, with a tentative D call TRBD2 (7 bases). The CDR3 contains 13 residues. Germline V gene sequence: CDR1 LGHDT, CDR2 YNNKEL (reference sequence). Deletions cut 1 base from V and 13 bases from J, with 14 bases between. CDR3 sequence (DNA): TGTGCCAGCAGCCAAGTAGGGGGGGGATCCCAGTTCTTC. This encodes CASSQVGGGSQFF.

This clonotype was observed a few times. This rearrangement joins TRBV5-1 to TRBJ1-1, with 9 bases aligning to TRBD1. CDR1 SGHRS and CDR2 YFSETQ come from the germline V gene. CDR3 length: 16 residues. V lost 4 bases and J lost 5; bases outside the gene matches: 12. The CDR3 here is CASSLTPGQGGTEAFF. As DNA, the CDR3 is TGCGCCAGCAGCCTAACTCCGGGACAGGGCGGTACTGAAGCTTTCTTT.

The CDR3 DNA follows: TGTGCCAGCAGCTTTCCGGGACGGGCTCAAGAGACCCAGTACTTC. Translated, it gives CASSFPGRAQETQYF. This chain links TRBV7-2 with TRBJ2-5; TRBD1 or TRBD2 may be the D gene (5 bases each). Germline values: CDR1 SGHTA, CDR2 FQGNSA. V lost 3 bases and J 2 bases, leaving 13 bases between the germline ends. The length of the CDR3 is 15 residues.

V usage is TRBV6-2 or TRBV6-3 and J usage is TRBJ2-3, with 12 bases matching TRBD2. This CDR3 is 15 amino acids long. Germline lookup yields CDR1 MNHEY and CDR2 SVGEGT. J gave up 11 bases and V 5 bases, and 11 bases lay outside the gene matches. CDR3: CASSPSGRAYNEQYF. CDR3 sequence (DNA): TGTGCCAGCAGTCCTAGCGGGAGGGCCTACAATGAGCAGTATTTT.

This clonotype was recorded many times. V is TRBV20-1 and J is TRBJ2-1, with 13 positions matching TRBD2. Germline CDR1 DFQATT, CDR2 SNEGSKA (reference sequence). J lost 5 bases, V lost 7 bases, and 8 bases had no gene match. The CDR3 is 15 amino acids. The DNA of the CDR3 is TGCAGTGGAGGGACTAGCGGGGAGAGGAACAATGAGCAGTTCTTC. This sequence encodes CSGGTSGERNNEQFF.

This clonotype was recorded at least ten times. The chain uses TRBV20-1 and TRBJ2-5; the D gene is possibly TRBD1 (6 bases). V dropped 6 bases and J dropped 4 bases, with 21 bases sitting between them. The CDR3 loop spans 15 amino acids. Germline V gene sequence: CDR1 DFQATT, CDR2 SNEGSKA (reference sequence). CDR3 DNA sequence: TGCAGTGCCAGCAATCAAGGGGGAGTCAGAGAGACCCAGTACTTC. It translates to CSASNQGGVRETQYF.

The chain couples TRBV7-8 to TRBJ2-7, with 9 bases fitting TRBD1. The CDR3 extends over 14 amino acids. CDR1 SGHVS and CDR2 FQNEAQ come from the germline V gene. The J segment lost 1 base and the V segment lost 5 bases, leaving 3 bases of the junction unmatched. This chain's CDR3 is CASSRDRVSYEQYF. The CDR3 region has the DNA TGTGCCAGCAGCCGGGACAGGGTATCCTACGAGCAGTACTTC.

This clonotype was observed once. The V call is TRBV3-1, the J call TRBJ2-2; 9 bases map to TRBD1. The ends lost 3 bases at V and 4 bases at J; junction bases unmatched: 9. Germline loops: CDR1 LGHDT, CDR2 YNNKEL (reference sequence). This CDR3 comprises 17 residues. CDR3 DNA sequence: TGTGCCAGCAGCCAGTTAGACAGGGGGTGGCTCACCGGGGAGCTGTTTTTT. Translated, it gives CASSQLDRGWLTGELFF.

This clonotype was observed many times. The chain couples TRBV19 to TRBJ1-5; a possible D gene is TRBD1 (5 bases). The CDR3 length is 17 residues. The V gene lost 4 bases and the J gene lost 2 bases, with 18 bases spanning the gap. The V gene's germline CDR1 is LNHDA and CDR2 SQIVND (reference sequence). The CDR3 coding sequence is TGTGCCAGTAGTACCCTCTCGACGGGGGGAGGCAATCAGCCCCAGCATTTT. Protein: CASSTLSTGGGNQPQHF.

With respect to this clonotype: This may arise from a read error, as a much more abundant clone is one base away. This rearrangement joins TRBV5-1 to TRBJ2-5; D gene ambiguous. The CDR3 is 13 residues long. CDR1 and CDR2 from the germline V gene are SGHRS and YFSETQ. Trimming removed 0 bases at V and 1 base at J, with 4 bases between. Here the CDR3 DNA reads TGCGCCAGCAGCTTGGACAGCCAAGAGACCCAGTACTTC. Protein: CASSLDSQETQYF.

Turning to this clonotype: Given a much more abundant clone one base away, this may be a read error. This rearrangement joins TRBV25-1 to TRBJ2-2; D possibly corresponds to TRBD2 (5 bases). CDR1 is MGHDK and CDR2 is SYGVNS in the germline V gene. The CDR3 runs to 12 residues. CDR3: CASSDNTGKLFF. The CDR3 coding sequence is TGTGCCAGCAGTGACAACACCGGGAAGCTGTTTTTT.

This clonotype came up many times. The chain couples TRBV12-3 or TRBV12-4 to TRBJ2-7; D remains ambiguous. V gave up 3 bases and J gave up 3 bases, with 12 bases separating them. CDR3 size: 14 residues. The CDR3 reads CASSFLGPRYEQYF. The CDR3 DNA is TGTGCCAGCAGTTTTTTGGGCCCCCGCTACGAGCAGTACTTC.

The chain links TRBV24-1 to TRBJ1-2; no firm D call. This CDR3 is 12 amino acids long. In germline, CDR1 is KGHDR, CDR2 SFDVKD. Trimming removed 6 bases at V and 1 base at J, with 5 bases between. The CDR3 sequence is CATSQRNYGYTF. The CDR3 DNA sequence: TGTGCCACCAGTCAACGTAACTATGGCTACACCTTC.

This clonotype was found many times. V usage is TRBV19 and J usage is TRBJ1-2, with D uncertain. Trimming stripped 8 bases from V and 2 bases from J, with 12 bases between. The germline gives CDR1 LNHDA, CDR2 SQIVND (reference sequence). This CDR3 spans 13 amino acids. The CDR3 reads CASSTVANYGYTF. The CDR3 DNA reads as TGTGCCAGTTCCACGGTAGCCAACTATGGCTACACCTTC.

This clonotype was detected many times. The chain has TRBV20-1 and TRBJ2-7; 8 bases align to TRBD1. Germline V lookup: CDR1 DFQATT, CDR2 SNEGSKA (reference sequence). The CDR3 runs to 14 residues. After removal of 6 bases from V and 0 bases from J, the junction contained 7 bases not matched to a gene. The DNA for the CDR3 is TGCAGTGCGACGGGACAGGCCGGCTCCTACGAGCAGTACTTC. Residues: CSATGQAGSYEQYF.

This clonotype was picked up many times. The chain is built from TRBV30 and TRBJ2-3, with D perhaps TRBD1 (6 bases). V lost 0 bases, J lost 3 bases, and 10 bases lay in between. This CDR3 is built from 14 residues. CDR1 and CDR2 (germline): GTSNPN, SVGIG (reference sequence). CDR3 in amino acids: CAWSVRGGTDTQYF. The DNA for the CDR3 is TGTGCCTGGAGTGTCCGAGGGGGAACAGATACGCAGTATTTT.

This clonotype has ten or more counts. This CDR3 reads CASSLAWSTDTQYF. DNA for the CDR3: TGCGCCAGCAGCCTGGCCTGGTCCACAGATACGCAGTATTTT. The genes are TRBV5-1 and TRBJ2-3, with D hard to call. The CDR3 runs 14 residues. The V gene's germline CDR1 is SGHRS and CDR2 YFSETQ. V was shortened by 4 bases and J by 2 bases, with 11 bases between the two germline ends.

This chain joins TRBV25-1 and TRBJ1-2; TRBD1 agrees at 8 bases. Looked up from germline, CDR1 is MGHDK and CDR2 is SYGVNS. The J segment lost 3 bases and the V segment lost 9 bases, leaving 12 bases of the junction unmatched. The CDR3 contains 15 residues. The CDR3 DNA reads TGTGCCAGTAAAGACCAGGGGGCGATTGACTATGGCTACACCTTC. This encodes CASKDQGAIDYGYTF.

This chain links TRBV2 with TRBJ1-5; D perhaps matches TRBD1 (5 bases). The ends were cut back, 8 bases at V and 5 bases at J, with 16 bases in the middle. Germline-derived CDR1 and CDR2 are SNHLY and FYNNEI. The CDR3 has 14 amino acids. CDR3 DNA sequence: TGTGCCAGCTCCCTAGCGGGAGGGGATCAGCCCCAGCATTTT. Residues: CASSLAGGDQPQHF.

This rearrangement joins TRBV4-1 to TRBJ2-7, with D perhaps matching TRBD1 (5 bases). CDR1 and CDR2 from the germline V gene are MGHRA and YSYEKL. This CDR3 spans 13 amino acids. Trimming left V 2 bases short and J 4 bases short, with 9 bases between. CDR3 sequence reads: CASSQRGLYEQYF. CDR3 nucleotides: TGCGCCAGCAGCCAAAGGGGTCTTTACGAGCAGTACTTC.

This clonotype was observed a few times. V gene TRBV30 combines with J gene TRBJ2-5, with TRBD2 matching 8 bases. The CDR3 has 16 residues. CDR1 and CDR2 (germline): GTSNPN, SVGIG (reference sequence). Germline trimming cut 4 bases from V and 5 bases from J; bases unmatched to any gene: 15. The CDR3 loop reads CAWKKSGGPRVETQYF. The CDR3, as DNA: TGTGCCTGGAAAAAGTCGGGAGGGCCTAGGGTGGAGACCCAGTACTTC.

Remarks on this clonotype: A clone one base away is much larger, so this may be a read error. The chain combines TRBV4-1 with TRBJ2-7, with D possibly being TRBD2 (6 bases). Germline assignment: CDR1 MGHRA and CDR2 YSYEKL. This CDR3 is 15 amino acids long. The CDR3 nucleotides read TGCGCCCGCAGCCATGGGGGAGGACTCTTCTACGAGCAGTACTTC. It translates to CARSHGGGLFYEQYF.

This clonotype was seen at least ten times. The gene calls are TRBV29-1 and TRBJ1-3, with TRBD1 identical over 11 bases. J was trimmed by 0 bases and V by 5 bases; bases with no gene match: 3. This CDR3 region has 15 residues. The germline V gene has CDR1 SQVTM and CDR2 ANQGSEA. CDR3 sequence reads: CSVRTGGSSGNTIYF. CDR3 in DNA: TGCAGCGTTCGGACAGGGGGCTCCTCTGGAAACACCATATATTTT. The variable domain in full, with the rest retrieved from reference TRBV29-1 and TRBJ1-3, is SAVISQKPSRDICQRGTSLTIQCQVDSQVTMMFWYRQQPGQSLTLIATANQGSEATYESGFVIDKFPISRPNLTFSTLTVSNMSPEDSSIYLCSVRTGGSSGNTIYFGEGSWLTVV.

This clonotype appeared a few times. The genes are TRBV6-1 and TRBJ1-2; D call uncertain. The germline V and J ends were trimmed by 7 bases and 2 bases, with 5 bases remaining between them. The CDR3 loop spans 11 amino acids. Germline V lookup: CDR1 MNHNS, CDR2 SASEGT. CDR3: CASKVNYGYTF. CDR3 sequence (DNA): TGTGCCAGCAAGGTGAACTATGGCTACACCTTC.

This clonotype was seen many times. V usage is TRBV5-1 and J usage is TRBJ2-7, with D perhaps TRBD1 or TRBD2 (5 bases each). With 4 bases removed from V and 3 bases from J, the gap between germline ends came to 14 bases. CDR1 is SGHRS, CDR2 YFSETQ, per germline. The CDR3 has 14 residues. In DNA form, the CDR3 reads TGCGCCAGCAGCCCCGGGGACCGCTACTACGAGCAGTACTTC. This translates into CASSPGDRYYEQYF.